The 17 T cell receptor beta chains below were found in one sample sequenced in a study of blood T cells in healthy people across ages. Then a second PCR, running about 7 to 11 cycles, was carried out with a sample-barcoded 5' primer and a J-beta primer mix. From the 5' RACE reads, TCRdb called clonotypes with MiXCR, one entry per CDR3 protein. Of approximately 1,100,000 distinct CDR3 sequences in the sample, around 45% were seen once. Sequencing was carried out using blood. These receptors were taken from an older woman in good health.

V is TRBV20-1 and J is TRBJ2-1; a possible D gene is TRBD2 (6 bases). CDR1 and CDR2 (germline): DFQATT, SNEGSKA (reference sequence). The CDR3 contains 19 residues. V dropped 2 bases and J dropped 0 bases, with 23 bases sitting between them. The chain's CDR3 is CSARPMGLLSGSSYNEQFF. The DNA for the CDR3 is TGCAGTGCTAGACCCATGGGACTCTTATCTGGAAGCTCCTACAATGAGCAGTTCTTC.

V is TRBV27 and J is TRBJ2-7; no clear D gene. Trimming stripped 3 bases from V and 6 bases from J, with 12 bases between. This CDR3 contains 13 residues. Germline lookup yields CDR1 MNHEY and CDR2 SMNVEV (reference sequence). CDR3 protein: CASSFSSGGEQYF. For the CDR3, the DNA is TGTGCCAGCAGTTTTTCTTCAGGTGGCGAGCAGTACTTC.

The chain links TRBV20-1 to TRBJ2-1; D possibly matches TRBD1 or TRBD2 (6 bases each). CDR1 DFQATT and CDR2 SNEGSKA come from the germline V gene (reference sequence). V was pared by 0 bases and J by 3 bases, with 12 bases between. The CDR3 is 15 residues long. The CDR3 nucleotides read TGCAGTGCTAGAGATGTGGGGGGCAACTACAATGAGCAGTTCTTC. This translates into CSARDVGGNYNEQFF.

This clonotype was counted between two and nine times. The chain links TRBV11-2 to TRBJ2-4; 9 nucleotides agree with TRBD1. Germline loops: CDR1 SGHAT, CDR2 FQNNGV. The CDR3 spans 18 residues. Trimming cost V 5 bases and J 2 bases; bases outside gene matches: 13. CDR3: CASSPVGRDRVSKNIQYF. The CDR3 region has the DNA TGTGCCAGCAGCCCGGTAGGGAGGGACAGGGTCTCCAAAAACATTCAGTACTTC.

V is TRBV24-1 and J is TRBJ2-4, with D tentatively TRBD1 (6 bases). Germline assignment: CDR1 KGHDR and CDR2 SFDVKD. Trimming shortened V by 6 bases and J by 13 bases, and 18 bases separated the two germline ends. The CDR3 has 13 residues. CDR3 coding DNA: TGTGCCACCAGTCCCACAGGGATCAATGAGCAGTACTTC. Amino acid sequence: CATSPTGINEQYF.

This clonotype was seen a few times. The chain has TRBV13 and TRBJ2-1, with TRBD2 identical over 7 bases. Trimming cost V 5 bases and J 7 bases; bases outside gene matches: 14. The CDR3 spans 16 residues. CDR1 and CDR2 from the germline V gene are PRHDT and FYEKMQ (reference sequence). CDR3 DNA sequence: TGTGCCAGCAGCGGCGGCGGGAGAAGTGGCGTGAATGAGCAGTTCTTC. Amino acids: CASSGGGRSGVNEQFF.

Notes on this clonotype: A clone one base away is much larger, so this may be a read error. The gene calls are TRBV12-3 or TRBV12-4 and TRBJ2-1, with 12 nucleotides matching TRBD1. The closer fit of TRBJ2-7 to the DNA end suggests the J call may be wrong. The CDR3 totals 18 residues. CDR3 sequence (DNA): TGTGCCAGCAGATACCGGGACAGGGGGCTCGGGGTCTACAATGAGCAGTACTTC. Translation gives CASRYRDRGLGVYNEQYF.

The chain couples TRBV28 to TRBJ2-1, with 8 bases aligning to TRBD2. The CDR3 runs to 16 residues. Germline trimming cut 1 base from V and 10 bases from J; bases unmatched to any gene: 12. Germline CDR1 is MDHEN and CDR2 is SYDVKM. The CDR3 DNA reads TGTGCCAGCAGTTTATATAGTGGCGGGGGGCCATACGAGCAGTTCTTC. It yields the protein CASSLYSGGGPYEQFF.

This chain connects TRBV3-1 to TRBJ2-4, with a weak D call TRBD1 (7 bases). Matching the DNA end better, TRBJ2-7 makes the J call doubtful. Germline V gene data show CDR1 as LGHDT and CDR2 as YNNKEL (reference sequence). The CDR3 extends over 18 amino acids. The CDR3 loop is CASSQVRVSGDSSYEQYF. In DNA form, the CDR3 reads TGTGCCAGCAGCCAAGTAAGGGTATCGGGGGACAGTTCCTACGAGCAGTACTTC.

The rearrangement links TRBV27 to TRBJ2-3, with no clear D. Germline V lookup: CDR1 MNHEY, CDR2 SMNVEV (reference sequence). This CDR3 comprises 15 residues. V lost 0 bases, J lost 2 bases, and 9 bases lay in between. CDR3 amino acids: CASSLSSPLTDTQYF. Here the CDR3 DNA reads TGTGCCAGCAGTTTATCCTCCCCCCTCACAGATACGCAGTATTTT.

This clonotype has only a few counts. CDR3 nucleotide sequence: TGCGCCAGCAGAGCCGGGACGAACACCGGGGAGCTGTTTTTT. Protein: CASRAGTNTGELFF. The chain combines TRBV10-1 with TRBJ2-2; TRBD2 might be the D (5 bases). CDR3 size: 14 residues. Trimming removed 6 bases from V and 0 bases from J, with 8 bases in between. Looked up from germline, CDR1 is WNHNN and CDR2 is SYGVQD (reference sequence).

V gene TRBV5-1 combines with J gene TRBJ2-7, with D uncertain. This CDR3 spans 13 amino acids. Between the trimmed V and J ends, which lost 3 bases and 1 base, there was a span of 8 bases. Germline-derived CDR1 and CDR2 are SGHRS and YFSETQ. The CDR3 bases are TGCGCCAGCAGCTCCAGCCATTCCTACGAGCAGTACTTC. This encodes CASSSSHSYEQYF.

The chain is built from TRBV6-1 and TRBJ2-5, with 12 bases fitting TRBD2. The CDR3 runs 17 residues. V lost 6 bases to trimming and J lost 3 bases; unmatched junction nucleotides: 11. The germline gives CDR1 MNHNS, CDR2 SASEGT. The CDR3 protein is CASSGGLAGNRKETQYF. CDR3 coding DNA: TGTGCCAGCAGCGGAGGACTAGCGGGAAACAGAAAAGAGACCCAGTACTTC.

The rearrangement links TRBV21-1 to TRBJ2-5; the listed D gene, TRBD1, was not tested against the DNA. TRBV21-1 is tagged as a pseudogene. The CDR3 runs to 18 residues. The CDR3 DNA sequence: TGTGCCAGCAGCAAAGCAGGGAGGCTACAGGGTGGCCAAGAGACCCAGTACTTC. As protein: CASSKAGRLQGGQETQYF.

This chain uses TRBV6-6 with TRBJ2-1; 11 bases agree with TRBD1. The CDR3 is 16 residues long. Germline lookup yields CDR1 MNHNY and CDR2 SVGAGI (reference sequence). Trimming cost V 4 bases and J 8 bases; bases outside gene matches: 10. Here the CDR3 DNA reads TGTGCCAGCAGTTTTCCGGGACAGGGGGGTGAGGATGAGCAGTTCTTC. The encoded protein is CASSFPGQGGEDEQFF.

The chain carries TRBV7-6 and TRBJ2-4; TRBD2 might be the D (5 bases). V was clipped by 6 bases and J by 9 bases, with 18 bases between them. Germline CDR1 SGHVS, CDR2 FNYEAQ. The length of the CDR3 is 14 residues. The CDR3 DNA reads TGTGCCAGCAGGGGTGCGGGCCCGAAAGCCATTCAGTACTTC. Amino acid sequence: CASRGAGPKAIQYF. Full variable domain (outside the CDR3, taken from reference TRBV7-6 and TRBJ2-4): GAGVSQSPRYKVTKRGQDVALRCDPISGHVSLYWYRQALGQGPEFLTYFNYEAQQDKSGLPNDRFSAERPEGSISTLTIQRTEQRDSAMYRCASRGAGPKAIQYFGAGTRLSVL.

This clonotype has only a few counts. The chain couples TRBV15 to TRBJ2-1, with D perhaps TRBD2 (5 bases). This CDR3 spans 13 amino acids. Trimming left V 0 bases short and J 8 bases short, with 8 bases between. Germline V lookup: CDR1 LNHNV, CDR2 YYDKDF (reference sequence). DNA of the CDR3: TGTGCCACCAGCAGAGATCTTAGCGATGAGCAGTTCTTC. Translated: CATSRDLSDEQFF. The full variable domain, its missing parts supplied by reference TRBV15 and TRBJ2-1, is DAMVIQNPRYQVTQFGKPVTLSCSQTLNHNVMYWYQQKSSQAPKLLFHYYDKDFNNEADTPDNFQSRRPNTSFCFLDIRSPGLGDTAMYLCATSRDLSDEQFFGPGTRLTVL.